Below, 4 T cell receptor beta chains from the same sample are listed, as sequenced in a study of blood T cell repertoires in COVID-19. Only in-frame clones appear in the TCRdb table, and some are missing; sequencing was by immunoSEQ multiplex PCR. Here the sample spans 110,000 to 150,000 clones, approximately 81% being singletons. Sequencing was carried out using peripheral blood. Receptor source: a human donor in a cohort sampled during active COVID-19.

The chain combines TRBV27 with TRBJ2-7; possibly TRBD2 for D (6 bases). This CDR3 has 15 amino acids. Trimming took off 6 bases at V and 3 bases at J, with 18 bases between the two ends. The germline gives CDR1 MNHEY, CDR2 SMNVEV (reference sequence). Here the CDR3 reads CASSPLAQNVYEQYF. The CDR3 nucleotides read TGTGCCAGCAGCCCTCTAGCGCAAAACGTCTACGAGCAGTACTTC.

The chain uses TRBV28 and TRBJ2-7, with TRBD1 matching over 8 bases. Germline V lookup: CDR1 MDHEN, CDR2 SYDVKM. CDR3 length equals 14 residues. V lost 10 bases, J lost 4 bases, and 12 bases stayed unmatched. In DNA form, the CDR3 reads TGTGCCACCGGAGCGCCGGGACAGGCTTACGAGCAGTACTTC. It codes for CATGAPGQAYEQYF. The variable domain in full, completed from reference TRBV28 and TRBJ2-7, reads DVKVTQSSRYLVKRTGEKVFLECVQDMDHENMFWYRQDPGLGLRLIYFSYDVKMKEKGDIPEGYSVSREKKERFSLILESASTNQTSMYLCATGAPGQAYEQYFGPGTRLTVT.

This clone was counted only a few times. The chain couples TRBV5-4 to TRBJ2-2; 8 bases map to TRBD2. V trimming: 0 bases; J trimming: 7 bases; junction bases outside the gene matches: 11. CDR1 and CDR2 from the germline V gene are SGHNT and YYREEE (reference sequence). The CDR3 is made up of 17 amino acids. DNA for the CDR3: TGTGCCAGCAGCTTGGGCTCCGGGACTAGAGTAGGCGGGGAGCTGTTTTTT. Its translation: CASSLGSGTRVGGELFF.

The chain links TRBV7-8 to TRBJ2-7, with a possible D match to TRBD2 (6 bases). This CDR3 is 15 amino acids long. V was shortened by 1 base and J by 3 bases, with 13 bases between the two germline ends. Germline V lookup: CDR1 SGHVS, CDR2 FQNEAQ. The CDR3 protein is CASSLEFRTNYEQYF. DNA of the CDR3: TGTGCCAGCAGCTTAGAGTTTCGGACTAACTACGAGCAGTACTTC.